The rows below give T cell receptor beta chains drawn from one sample of a study of cytomegalovirus exposure and HLA in healthy donors. The table came from immunoSEQ multiplex PCR; TCRdb's copy has only in-frame clones and leaves some out. In the table there are over 35,000 clones, approximately 52% of which are singletons. The sequenced material came from PBMCs. These receptors were obtained from a human donor in good health. Each CDR3 is given with its conserved first and last residue. A D gene is named only where the DNA matches it firmly. Clone size is shown for a subset of rows, as once, few, many or a class of expanded clone.

>TRBJ2-1|.|TRBV6-5|.
CASSLGLHQFF
TGTGCCAGCAGTTTGGGACTTCATCAGTTCTTC
>TRBJ2-1|.|TRBV2|.
CATSGIRGYNEQFF
TGTGCCACTTCTGGGATACGGGGCTACAATGAGCAGTTCTTC
>TRBJ1-2|.|TRBV18|once
CASSPNREKNGYTF
TGTGCCAGCTCACCAAACCGGGAGAAGAATGGCTACACCTTC
>TRBJ1-1|TRBD1|TRBV7-6|.
CASSFYTGGADTEAFF
TGTGCCAGCAGCTTCTATACAGGGGGGGCAGACACTGAAGCTTTCTTT
>TRBJ1-6|TRBD1|TRBV6-6|.
CASRDRVGSPLHF
TGTGCCAGCAGAGACAGGGTAGGGTCACCCCTCCACTTT
>TRBJ1-5|TRBD1|TRBV7-2|few
CASSRQGRDQPQHF
TGTGCCAGCAGCCGACAGGGGAGGGATCAGCCCCAGCATTTT
>TRBJ1-5|.|TRBV28|.
CASSRQPRGNQPQHF
TGTGCCAGCAGCCGACAGCCCCGGGGCAATCAGCCCCAGCATTTT
>TRBJ2-7|TRBD2|TRBV27|medium-sized
CASSLGVAGGREQYF
TGTGCCAGCAGTTTAGGGGTAGCGGGGGGGAGGGAGCAGTACTTC
>TRBJ1-2|.|TRBV6-5|.
CASSSAGGGYGYTF
TGTGCCAGCAGTTCGGCGGGGGGCGGCTATGGCTACACCTTC
>TRBJ2-5|TRBD2|TRBV6-1|.
CAGRSGGAFGETQYF
TGTGCCGGACGTAGCGGGGGGGCCTTCGGTGAGACCCAGTACTTC
>TRBJ1-4|.|TRBV7-9|.
CASSVGQASFGEKLFF
TGTGCCAGCAGCGTAGGTCAGGCCTCCTTCGGAGAAAAACTGTTTTTT
>TRBJ2-2|TRBD1|TRBV19|.
CASSPQSGTGGLGELFF
TGTGCCAGTAGTCCGCAATCCGGGACAGGGGGACTCGGGGAGCTGTTTTTT
>TRBJ1-1|.|TRBV15|few
CATSRERYIMNTEAFF
TGTGCCACCAGCAGAGAACGATACATCATGAACACTGAAGCTTTCTTT
>TRBJ2-7|TRBD1|TRBV30|.
CAWSVPARQGVISYEQYF
TGTGCCTGGAGTGTCCCAGCCCGACAGGGCGTGATATCCTACGAGCAGTACTTC
>TRBJ2-1|TRBD2|TRBV14|.
CASSQGRTSALGEQFF
TGTGCCAGCAGCCAAGGGAGGACTAGCGCTCTAGGGGAGCAGTTCTTC
>TRBJ2-2|.|TRBV7-2|.
CASSLDRGTGELFF
TGTGCCAGCAGCTTAGACCGGGGCACCGGGGAGCTGTTTTTT
>TRBJ1-5|.|TRBV6-6|.
CASRLDSRVGQPQHF
TGTGCCAGCAGGCTGGACAGCCGGGTAGGTCAGCCCCAGCATTTT
>TRBJ2-3|.|TRBV21-1|few
CASSRPSQGGFTDTQYF
TGTGCCAGCAGCCGCCCCTCGCAGGGAGGGTTCACAGATACGCAGTATTTT
>TRBJ1-2|.|TRBV6-5|few
CATQGRGIADYGYTF
TGTGCCACACAAGGACGGGGGATAGCAGACTATGGCTACACCTTC
>TRBJ1-1|TRBD1|TRBV5-5|.
CASSNRQGARGTEAFF
TGTGCCAGCAGCAACAGACAGGGGGCCAGGGGGACTGAAGCTTTCTTT
>TRBJ2-1|.|TRBV4-3|few
CASSQAQGSYNEQFF
TGCGCCAGCAGCCAAGCTCAGGGCTCCTACAATGAGCAGTTCTTC
>TRBJ2-2|TRBD1|TRBV6-4|.
CASTRDRVGTGELFF
TGTGCCAGCACCCGGGACAGGGTTGGCACCGGGGAGCTGTTTTTT
>TRBJ1-4|.|TRBV9|.
CASSGLQGGGEKLFF
TGTGCCAGCAGCGGACTACAGGGCGGGGGGGAAAAACTGTTTTTT
>TRBJ1-1|.|TRBV11-1|.
CASSSRVQGREAFF
TGTGCCAGCAGCTCAAGAGTACAGGGTCGGGAAGCTTTCTTT
>TRBJ2-3|.|TRBV7-9|.
CASSLWPSTDTQYF
TGTGCCAGCAGCCTCTGGCCTAGCACAGATACGCAGTATTTT
>TRBJ2-3|TRBD2|TRBV4-3|few
CASSQDLPSGSPDTQYF
TGCGCCAGCAGCCAAGATCTGCCTAGCGGGAGCCCAGATACGCAGTATTTT
>TRBJ1-1|.|TRBV6-5|.
CASSRWRTEAFF
TGTGCCAGCAGTCGGTGGCGGACTGAAGCTTTCTTT
>TRBJ1-6|TRBD1|TRBV6-5|once
CASRGGTGSSPLHF
TGTGCCAGCAGGGGGGGGACAGGGTCCTCACCCCTCCACTTT
>TRBJ1-1|TRBD1|TRBV5-4|.
CASSLDRGNGNTEAFF
TGTGCCAGCAGCTTAGACAGGGGTAATGGAAACACTGAAGCTTTCTTT
>TRBJ2-3|.|TRBV4-3|few
CASSLRLGPDTQYF
TGCGCCAGCAGCCTGCGACTAGGTCCAGATACGCAGTATTTT
>TRBJ1-6|.|TRBV7-9|.
CASSFEPPGSPLHF
TGTGCCAGCAGCTTCGAGCCGCCAGGCTCACCCCTCCACTTT
>TRBJ1-1|TRBD1|TRBV7-3|few
CASSKQGFNTEAFF
TGTGCCAGCAGCAAACAGGGGTTTAACACTGAAGCTTTCTTT
>TRBJ2-3|TRBD2|TRBV7-9|.
CASSRRLAGSGTDTQYF
TGTGCCAGCAGCCGGCGACTAGCGGGGAGTGGCACAGATACGCAGTATTTT
>TRBJ1-5|.|TRBV14|.
CASSQDRAQPQHF
TGTGCCAGCAGCCAAGACAGGGCCCAGCCCCAGCATTTT
>TRBJ1-3|.|TRBV4-1|few
CASSSGGGGNTIYF
TGCGCCAGCAGCTCGGGGGGTGGTGGAAACACCATATATTTT
>TRBJ2-4|TRBD1|TRBV7-2|.
CASSLGSGQALEYF
TGTGCCAGCAGCTTAGGTTCAGGACAGGCCTTAGAATACTTC
>TRBJ2-7|.|TRBV28|few
CASSGYFGSKTYEQYF
TGTGCCAGCAGTGGATATTTCGGGTCTAAAACCTACGAGCAGTACTTC
>TRBJ1-2|TRBD1|TRBV4-2|.
CASSQLDRNYGYTF
TGTGCCAGCAGCCAATTGGACAGGAACTATGGCTACACCTTC
>TRBJ1-4|TRBD1|TRBV19|.
CASSRQGGGEKLFF
TGTGCCAGTAGTCGGCAGGGGGGAGGTGAAAAACTGTTTTTT
>TRBJ1-1|TRBD1|TRBV7-9|.
CASSLGQGVREAFF
TGTGCCAGCAGCTTAGGACAGGGGGTCCGTGAAGCTTTCTTT
>TRBJ2-7|.|TRBV7-2|few
CASSWDTSIYEQYF
TGTGCCAGCAGCTGGGACACCTCTATCTACGAGCAGTACTTC
>TRBJ1-3|.|TRBV19|.
CASSLRGSGNTIYF
TGTGCCAGTAGTCTTCGGGGGTCTGGAAACACCATATATTTT
>TRBJ2-7|.|TRBV10-2|.
CASSDSGLTLYEQYF
TGCGCCAGCAGTGACTCGGGACTCACTCTCTACGAGCAGTACTTC
>TRBJ1-2|TRBD1|TRBV11-1|.
CASSPQGAEGYTF
TGTGCCAGCAGCCCACAGGGGGCAGAGGGCTACACCTTC
>TRBJ2-7|.|TRBV5-4|.
CASSFGLPTSYEQYF
TGTGCCAGCAGCTTTGGTCTCCCTACGTCCTACGAGCAGTACTTC
>TRBJ2-3|TRBD1|TRBV5-4|.
CASSLKVTGGTDTQYF
TGTGCCAGCAGCTTGAAAGTGACAGGGGGGACAGATACGCAGTATTTT
>TRBJ2-3|TRBD2|TRBV11-3|few
CASSARGALTDTQYF
TGTGCCAGCAGCGCGCGGGGGGCCCTCACAGATACGCAGTATTTT
>TRBJ2-1|TRBD2|TRBV4-2|few
CASSLGLAGRNEQFF
TGTGCCAGCAGCCTGGGACTAGCGGGAAGGAATGAGCAGTTCTTC
>TRBJ1-5|.|TRBV2|.
CASSAKAGGRGGPQHF
TGTGCCAGCAGTGCCAAGGCGGGGGGGCGAGGGGGGCCCCAGCATTTT
>TRBJ2-1|TRBD2|TRBV4-3|.
CASSLGRLAGTGEQFF
TGCGCCAGCAGCCTGGGTAGGCTAGCGGGGACGGGTGAGCAGTTCTTC
>TRBJ2-7|TRBD2|TRBV10-3|.
CAISGGLAGDEQYF
TGTGCCATCAGTGGGGGATTAGCGGGAGACGAGCAGTACTTC
>TRBJ2-3|TRBD2|TRBV2|.
CASSPSGGATDTQYF
TGTGCCAGCAGTCCTAGCGGGGGGGCCACAGATACGCAGTATTTT
>TRBJ2-1|.|TRBV2|.
CASSVGGNEQFF
TGTGCCAGCAGTGTTGGGGGGAATGAGCAGTTCTTC
>TRBJ1-4|TRBD1|TRBV18|.
CASSPGLGGGVEKLFF
TGTGCCAGCTCACCCGGGCTAGGGGGCGGAGTGGAAAAACTGTTTTTT
>TRBJ2-1|.|TRBV7-9|once
CASSPTTGFNEQFF
TGTGCCAGCAGCCCTACAACAGGCTTCAATGAGCAGTTCTTC